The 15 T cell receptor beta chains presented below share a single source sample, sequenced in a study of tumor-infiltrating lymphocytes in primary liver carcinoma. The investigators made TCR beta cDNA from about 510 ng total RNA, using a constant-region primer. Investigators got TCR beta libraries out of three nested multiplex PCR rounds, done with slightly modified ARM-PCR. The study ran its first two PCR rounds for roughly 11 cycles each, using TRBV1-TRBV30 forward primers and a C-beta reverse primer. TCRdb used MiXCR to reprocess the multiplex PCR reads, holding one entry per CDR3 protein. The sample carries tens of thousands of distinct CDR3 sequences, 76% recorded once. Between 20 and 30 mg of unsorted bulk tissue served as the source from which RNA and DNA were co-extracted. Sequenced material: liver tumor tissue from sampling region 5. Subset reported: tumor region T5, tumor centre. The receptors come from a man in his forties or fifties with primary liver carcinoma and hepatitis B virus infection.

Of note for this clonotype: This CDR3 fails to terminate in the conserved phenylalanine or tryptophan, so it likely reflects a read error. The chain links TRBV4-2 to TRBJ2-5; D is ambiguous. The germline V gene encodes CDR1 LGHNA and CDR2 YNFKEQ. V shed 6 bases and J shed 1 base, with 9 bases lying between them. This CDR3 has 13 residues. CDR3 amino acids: CASRQRIQETQYL. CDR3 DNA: TGTGCCAGCAGACAGAGGATCCAAGAGACCCAGTACTTG.

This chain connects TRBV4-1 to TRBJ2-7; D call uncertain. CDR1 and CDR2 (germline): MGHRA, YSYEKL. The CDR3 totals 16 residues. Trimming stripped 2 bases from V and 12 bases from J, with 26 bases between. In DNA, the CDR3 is TGCGCCAGCAGCCAATCCCTGGCGGAGCCACTTTACGAGTGGTACTTC. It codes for CASSQSLAEPLYEWYF.

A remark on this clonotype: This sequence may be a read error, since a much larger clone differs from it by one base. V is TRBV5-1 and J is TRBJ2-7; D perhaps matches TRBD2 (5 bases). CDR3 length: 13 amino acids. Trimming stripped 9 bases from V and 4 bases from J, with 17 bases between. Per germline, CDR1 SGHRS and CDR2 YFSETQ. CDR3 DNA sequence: TGCGCCAACAGTTCCGGACTGAAGTACGAGCAGTACTTC. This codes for CANSSGLKYEQYF.

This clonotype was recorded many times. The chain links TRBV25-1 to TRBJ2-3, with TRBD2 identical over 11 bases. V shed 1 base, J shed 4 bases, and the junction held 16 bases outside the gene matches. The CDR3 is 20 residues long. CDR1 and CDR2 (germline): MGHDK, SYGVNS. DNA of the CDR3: TGTGCCAGCAGTGAATCAGGCAGTGACGTAGCGGGAGGGTCCGCAGATACGCAGTATTTT. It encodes CASSESGSDVAGGSADTQYF.

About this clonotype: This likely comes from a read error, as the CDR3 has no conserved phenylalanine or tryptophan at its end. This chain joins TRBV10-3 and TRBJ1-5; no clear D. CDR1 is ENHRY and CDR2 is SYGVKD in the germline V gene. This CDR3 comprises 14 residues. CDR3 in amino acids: CAINEHEGDQPQHY. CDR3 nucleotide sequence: TGTGCCATCAATGAGCATGAGGGCGATCAGCCCCAGCATTAT.

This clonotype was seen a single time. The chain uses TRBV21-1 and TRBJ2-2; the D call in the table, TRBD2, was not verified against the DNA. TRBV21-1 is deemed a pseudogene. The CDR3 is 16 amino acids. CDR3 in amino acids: CADSKDASGITGELFF. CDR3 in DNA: TGTGCCGACAGCAAAGACGCTAGCGGGATCACCGGGGAGCTGTTTTTT.

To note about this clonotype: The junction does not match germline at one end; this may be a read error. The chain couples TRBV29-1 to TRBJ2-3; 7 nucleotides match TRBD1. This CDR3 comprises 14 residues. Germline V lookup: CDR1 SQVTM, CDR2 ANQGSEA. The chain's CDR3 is CSASPGQHTNTQYF. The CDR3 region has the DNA TGCAGTGCGAGCCCGGGACAGCACACAAATACGCAGTATTTT.

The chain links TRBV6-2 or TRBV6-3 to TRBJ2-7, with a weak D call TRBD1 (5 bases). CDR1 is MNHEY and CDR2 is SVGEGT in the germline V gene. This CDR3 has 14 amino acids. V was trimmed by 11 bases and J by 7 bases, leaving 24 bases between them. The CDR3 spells CACSYLKGFGEQYF. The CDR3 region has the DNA TGTGCCTGTAGTTACTTGAAGGGGTTCGGGGAGCAGTACTTC.

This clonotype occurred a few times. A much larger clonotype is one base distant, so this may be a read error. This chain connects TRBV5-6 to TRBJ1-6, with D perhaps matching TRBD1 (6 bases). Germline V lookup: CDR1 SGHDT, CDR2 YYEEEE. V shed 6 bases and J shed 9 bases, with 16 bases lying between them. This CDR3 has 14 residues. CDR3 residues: CASTLRNRASPLHF. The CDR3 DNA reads TGTGCCAGCACCCTCCGGAACAGGGCTTCACCCCTCCACTTT. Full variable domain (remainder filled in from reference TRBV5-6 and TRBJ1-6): DAGVTQSPTHLIKTRGQQVTLRCSPKSGHDTVSWYQQALGQGPQFIFQYYEEEERQRGNFPDRFSGHQFPNYSSELNVNALLLGDSALYLCASTLRNRASPLHFGNGTRLTVT.

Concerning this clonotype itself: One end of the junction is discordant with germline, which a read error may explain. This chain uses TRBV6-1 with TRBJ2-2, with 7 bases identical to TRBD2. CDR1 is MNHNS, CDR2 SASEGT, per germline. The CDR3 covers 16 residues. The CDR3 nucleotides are TGTGTCAGCAGTGAAGCCGAGACTAGCTGTTACTGGGAGCTGTTTTTT. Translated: CVSSEAETSCYWELFF.

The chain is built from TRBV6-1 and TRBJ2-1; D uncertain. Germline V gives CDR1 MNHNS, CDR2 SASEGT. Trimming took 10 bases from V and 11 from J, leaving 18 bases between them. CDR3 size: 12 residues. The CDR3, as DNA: TGTGCCAACATTGAACGCGAGATAAAGCAGTTCTTC. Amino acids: CANIEREIKQFF.

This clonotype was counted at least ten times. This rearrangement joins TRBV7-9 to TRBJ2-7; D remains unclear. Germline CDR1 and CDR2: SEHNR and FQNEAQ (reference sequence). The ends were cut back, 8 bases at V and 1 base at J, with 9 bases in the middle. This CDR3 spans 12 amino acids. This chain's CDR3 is CASGDGSYEQYF. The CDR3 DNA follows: TGTGCCAGCGGAGACGGGTCCTACGAGCAGTACTTC.

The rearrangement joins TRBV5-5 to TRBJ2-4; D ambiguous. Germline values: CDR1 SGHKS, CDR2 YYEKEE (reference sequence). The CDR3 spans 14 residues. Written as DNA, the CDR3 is TGTGATAGCAGCTTGGAACAGGCCAAAAACATTCAGTACTTC. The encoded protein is CDSSLEQAKNIQYF.

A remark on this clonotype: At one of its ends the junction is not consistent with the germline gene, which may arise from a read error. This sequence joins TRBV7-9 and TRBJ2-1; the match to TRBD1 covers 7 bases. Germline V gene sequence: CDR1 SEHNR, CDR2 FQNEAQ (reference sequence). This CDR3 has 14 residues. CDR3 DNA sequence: TGCGCCGGCAGCGCGAGACAGGGCCACAATGAGCAGTTCTTC. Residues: CAGSARQGHNEQFF.

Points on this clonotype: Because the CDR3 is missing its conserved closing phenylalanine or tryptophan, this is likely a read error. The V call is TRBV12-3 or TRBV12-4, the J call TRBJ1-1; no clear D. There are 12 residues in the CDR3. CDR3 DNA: TGTACCAGCAGTTTAAAGAACACTGAAGCTTTCTCT. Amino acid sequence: CTSSLKNTEAFS.